The 5 T cell receptor beta chains reported below all come from one sample, sequenced in a study of vaccination and CD4 T cells after COVID-19. Sequencing of DNA taken from cultured CD4+ T cells relied on the Oncomine TCR Beta short-read assay. TCRdb used MiXCR to reprocess the PCR reads, holding one entry per CDR3 protein. The sample consists of roughly 8,700 distinct CDR3 sequences, around half of them appearing once. These receptors' antigens are unknown. The treatment denotes: roughly ten-day PBMC culture with coronavirus spike peptide pools or control peptides (ViraFEST assay). CD4+ T cells that came from the unexposed donor were collected before the COVID-19 pandemic (2011-2018). The sample comprised CD4+ T cells from blood, cultured in vitro. These receptors all stem from a human donor in good health.

This clonotype was found a few times. V usage is TRBV20-1 and J usage is TRBJ2-5; D gene unclear. With 8 bases removed from V and 7 bases from J, the gap between germline ends came to 23 bases. Germline V CDR1 and CDR2: DFQATT, SNEGSKA (reference sequence). CDR3 size: 14 residues. The CDR3, as DNA: TGCAGTTTAAAGGATTCGAACAGCGTGGGGACCCAGTACTTC. Amino acid sequence: CSLKDSNSVGTQYF.

J is TRBJ2-7 and V is TRBV6-5, with 7 bases that match TRBD1. Germline CDR1 MNHEY, CDR2 SVGAGI. The CDR3 has 16 amino acids. Trimming took 2 bases from V and 6 from J; bases not matched to a gene: 13. The CDR3 protein is CASSYSTGTAPFEQYF. The CDR3, as DNA: TGTGCCAGCAGTTACAGTACGGGGACAGCTCCTTTCGAGCAGTACTTC.

V and J are TRBV11-2 and TRBJ1-1; D gene ambiguous. The CDR3 has 14 amino acids. CDR1 is SGHAT and CDR2 is FQNNGV in the germline V gene. The V end lost 0 bases, the J end lost 0 bases, and 5 bases lay between the germline ends. CDR3 sequence: CASSLETVNTEAFF. Written as DNA, the CDR3 is TGTGCCAGCAGCTTAGAAACAGTGAACACTGAAGCTTTCTTT.

The chain's CDR3 is CAASGGAEDTQYF. As DNA, the CDR3 is TGTGCCGCTAGCGGGGGGGCCGAAGATACGCAGTATTTT. J is TRBJ2-3 and V is TRBV5-4; 12 positions match TRBD2. Trimming took 10 bases from V and 5 from J; bases not matched to a gene: 5. The CDR3 covers 13 residues. Looked up from germline, CDR1 is SGHNT and CDR2 is YYREEE (reference sequence).

The genes are TRBV7-9 and TRBJ2-5; 7 bases are a match to TRBD1. The CDR3 contains 13 residues. The V and J ends lost 7 bases and 5 bases, in that order; junction bases with no gene match: 7. Per germline, CDR1 SEHNR and CDR2 FQNEAQ (reference sequence). The CDR3 loop is CASTSTGSETQYF. CDR3 in DNA: TGTGCCAGCACCTCGACAGGGAGTGAGACCCAGTACTTC.